This T cell receptor (beta chain) was sequenced in a study of blood T cell repertoires in COVID-19. The CDR3 extends over 14 amino acids. J gave up 7 bases and V 0 bases, and 2 bases lay outside the gene matches. Per germline, CDR1 KGHDR and CDR2 SFDVKD. Per the original methods: Reference gene primer amplification yielded estimated nucleated cell counts. Assay used: immunoSEQ multiplex PCR; TCRdb lists only in-frame clones, some missing. V and J calls and clone size follow that table, whereas D and trimming were derived from the DNA. This table has under 300,000 clones, about nine tenths appearing once.

Sequences were obtained from PBMCs or T cells enriched from blood (not recorded which). This clonotype was sampled from a woman between 35 and 50 years old with acute COVID-19. This rearrangement joins TRBV24-1 to TRBJ1-2; TRBD1 matches 9 bases. The CDR3 nucleotides read TGTGCCACCAGTGATTTGGCGACAGGGGGTGGCTACACCTTC. Its translation: CATSDLATGGGYTF.